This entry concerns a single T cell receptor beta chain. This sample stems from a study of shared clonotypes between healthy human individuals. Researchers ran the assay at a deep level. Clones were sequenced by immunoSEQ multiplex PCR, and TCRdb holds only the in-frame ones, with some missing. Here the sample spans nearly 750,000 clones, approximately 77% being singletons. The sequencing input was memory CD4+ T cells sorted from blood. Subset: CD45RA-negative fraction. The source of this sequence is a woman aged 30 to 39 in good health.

Written as DNA, the CDR3 is TGTGCCAGCAGACCTAGGGGAAGGGTCGAAAACATTCAGTACTTC. It encodes CASRPRGRVENIQYF. J is TRBJ2-4 and V is TRBV6-6, with D possibly being TRBD1 (5 bases). Per germline, CDR1 MNHNY and CDR2 SVGAGI (reference sequence). The CDR3 spans 15 residues. The V end lost 6 bases, the J end lost 5 bases, and 17 bases lay between the germline ends.